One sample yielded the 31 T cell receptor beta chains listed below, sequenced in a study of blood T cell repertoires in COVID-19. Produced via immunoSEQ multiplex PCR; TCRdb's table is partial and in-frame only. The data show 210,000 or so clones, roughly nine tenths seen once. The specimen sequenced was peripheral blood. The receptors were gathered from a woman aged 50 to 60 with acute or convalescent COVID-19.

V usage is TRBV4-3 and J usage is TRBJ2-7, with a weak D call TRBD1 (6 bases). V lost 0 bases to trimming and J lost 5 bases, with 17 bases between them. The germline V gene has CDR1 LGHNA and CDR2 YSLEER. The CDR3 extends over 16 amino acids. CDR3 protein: CASSQDPRGPRHEQYF. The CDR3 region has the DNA TGCGCCAGCAGCCAAGACCCCAGGGGCCCAAGGCACGAGCAGTACTTC.

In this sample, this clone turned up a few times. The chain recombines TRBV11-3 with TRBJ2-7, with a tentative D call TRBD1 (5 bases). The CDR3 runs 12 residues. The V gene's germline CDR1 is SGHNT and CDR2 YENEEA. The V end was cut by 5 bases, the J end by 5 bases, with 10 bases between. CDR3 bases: TGTGCCAGCAGCCTTCAGGGTGACGAGCAGTACTTC. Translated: CASSLQGDEQYF.

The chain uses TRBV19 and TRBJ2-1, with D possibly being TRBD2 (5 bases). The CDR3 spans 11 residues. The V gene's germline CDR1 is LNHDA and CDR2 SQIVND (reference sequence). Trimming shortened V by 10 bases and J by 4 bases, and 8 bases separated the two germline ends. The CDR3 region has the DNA TGTGCCACCCGCGGGTACAATGAGCAGTTCTTC. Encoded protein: CATRGYNEQFF.

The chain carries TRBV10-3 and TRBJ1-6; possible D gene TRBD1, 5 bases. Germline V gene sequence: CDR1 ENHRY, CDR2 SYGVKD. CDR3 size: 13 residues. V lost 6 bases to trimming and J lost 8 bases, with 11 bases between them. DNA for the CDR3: TGTGCCATCAGCCCCGACAGTTATTCACCCCTCCACTTT. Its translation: CAISPDSYSPLHF.

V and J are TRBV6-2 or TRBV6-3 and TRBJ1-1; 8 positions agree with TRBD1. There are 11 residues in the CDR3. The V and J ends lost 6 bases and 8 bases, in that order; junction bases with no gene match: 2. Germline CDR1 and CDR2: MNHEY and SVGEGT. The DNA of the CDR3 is TGTGCCAGCAGCCGGGACAGGGAAGCTTTCTTT. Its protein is CASSRDREAFF.

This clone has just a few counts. CDR3 sequence: CASSLRDSGPIGNQPQHF. In DNA form, the CDR3 reads TGTGCCAGTAGTTTGAGGGACAGCGGTCCCATTGGCAATCAGCCCCAGCATTTT. This rearrangement joins TRBV19 to TRBJ1-5; 7 bases match TRBD1. Germline assignment: CDR1 LNHDA and CDR2 SQIVND (reference sequence). CDR3 length: 18 residues. J was trimmed by 2 bases and V by 5 bases; bases with no gene match: 15.

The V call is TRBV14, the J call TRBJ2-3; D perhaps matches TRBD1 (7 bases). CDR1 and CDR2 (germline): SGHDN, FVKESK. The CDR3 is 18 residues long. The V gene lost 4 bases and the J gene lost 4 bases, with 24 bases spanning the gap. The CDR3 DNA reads TGTGCCAGCAGCCTCATCCTAGCGAGAGGGGGCGGGTCAGATACGCAGTATTTT. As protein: CASSLILARGGGSDTQYF.

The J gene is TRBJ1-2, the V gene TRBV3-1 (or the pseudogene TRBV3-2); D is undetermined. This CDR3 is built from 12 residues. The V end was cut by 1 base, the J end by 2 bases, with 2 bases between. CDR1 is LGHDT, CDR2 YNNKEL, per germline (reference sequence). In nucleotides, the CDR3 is TGTGCCAGCAGCCAAGCAAACTATGGCTACACCTTC. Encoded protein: CASSQANYGYTF.

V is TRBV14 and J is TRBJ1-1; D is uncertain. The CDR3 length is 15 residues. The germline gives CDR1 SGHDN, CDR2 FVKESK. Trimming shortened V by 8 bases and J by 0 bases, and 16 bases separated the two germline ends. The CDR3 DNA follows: TGTGCCAGCGGAGGGAGTTTTTCAATGAACACTGAAGCTTTCTTT. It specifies CASGGSFSMNTEAFF.

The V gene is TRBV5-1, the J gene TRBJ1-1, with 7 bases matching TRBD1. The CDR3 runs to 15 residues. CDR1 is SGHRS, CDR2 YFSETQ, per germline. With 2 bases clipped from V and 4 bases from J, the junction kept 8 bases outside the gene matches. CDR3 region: CASSLIGQALTEAFF. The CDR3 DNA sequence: TGCGCCAGCAGCTTAATTGGACAGGCTCTCACTGAAGCTTTCTTT.

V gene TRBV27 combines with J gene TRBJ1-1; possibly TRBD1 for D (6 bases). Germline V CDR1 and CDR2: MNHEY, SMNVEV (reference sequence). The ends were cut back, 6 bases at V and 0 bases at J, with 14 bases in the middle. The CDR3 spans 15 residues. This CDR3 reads CASRKGGGVNTEAFF. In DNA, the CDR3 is TGTGCCAGCAGAAAAGGGGGGGGTGTGAACACTGAAGCTTTCTTT.

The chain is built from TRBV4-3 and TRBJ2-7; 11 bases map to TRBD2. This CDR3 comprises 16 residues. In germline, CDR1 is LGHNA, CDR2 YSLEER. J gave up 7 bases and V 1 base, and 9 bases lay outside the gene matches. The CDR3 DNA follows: TGCGCCAGCAGCCAAGGGAAGACTAGCGGGAACCTGGAGCAGTACTTC. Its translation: CASSQGKTSGNLEQYF.

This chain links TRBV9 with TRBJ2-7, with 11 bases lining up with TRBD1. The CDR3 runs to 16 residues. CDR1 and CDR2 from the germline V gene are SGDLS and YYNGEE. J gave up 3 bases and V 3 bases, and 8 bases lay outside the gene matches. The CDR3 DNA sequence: TGTGCCAGCAGCGAGAGGACAGGGGGCTCATTCTACGAGCAGTACTTC. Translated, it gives CASSERTGGSFYEQYF.

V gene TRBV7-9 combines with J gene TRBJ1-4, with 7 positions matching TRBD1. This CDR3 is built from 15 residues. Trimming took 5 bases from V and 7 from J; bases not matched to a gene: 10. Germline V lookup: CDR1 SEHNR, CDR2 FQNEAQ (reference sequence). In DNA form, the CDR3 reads TGTGCCAGCAGCCCTAGACAGGGTTGGGGTGAAAAACTGTTTTTT. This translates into CASSPRQGWGEKLFF.

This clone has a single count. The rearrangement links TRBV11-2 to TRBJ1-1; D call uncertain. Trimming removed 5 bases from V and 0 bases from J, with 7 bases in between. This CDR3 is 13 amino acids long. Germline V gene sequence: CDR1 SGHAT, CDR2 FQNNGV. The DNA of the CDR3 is TGTGCCAGCAGCCCCCAGTTGAACACTGAAGCTTTCTTT. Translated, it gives CASSPQLNTEAFF.

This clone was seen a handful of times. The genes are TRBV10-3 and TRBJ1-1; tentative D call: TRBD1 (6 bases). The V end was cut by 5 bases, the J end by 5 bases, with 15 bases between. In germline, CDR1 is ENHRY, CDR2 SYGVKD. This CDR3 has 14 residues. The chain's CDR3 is CAISLTGSKTEAFF. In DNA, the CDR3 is TGTGCCATCAGTCTTACAGGGAGTAAGACTGAAGCTTTCTTT.

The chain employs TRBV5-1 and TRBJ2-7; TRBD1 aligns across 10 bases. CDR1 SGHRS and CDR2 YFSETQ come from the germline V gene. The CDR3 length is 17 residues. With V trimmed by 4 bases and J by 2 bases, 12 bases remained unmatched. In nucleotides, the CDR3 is TGCGCCAGCAGCAATTGGAGGGGGACAGGGGACCCCTACGAGCAGTACTTC. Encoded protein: CASSNWRGTGDPYEQYF.

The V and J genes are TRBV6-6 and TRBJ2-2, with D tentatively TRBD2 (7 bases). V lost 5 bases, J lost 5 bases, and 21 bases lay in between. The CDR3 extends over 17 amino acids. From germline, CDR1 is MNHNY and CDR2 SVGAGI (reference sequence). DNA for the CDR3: TGTGCCAGCAGTCCCCTTGGGGGGGGGCCTTGGACCGGGGAGCTGTTTTTT. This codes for CASSPLGGGPWTGELFF.

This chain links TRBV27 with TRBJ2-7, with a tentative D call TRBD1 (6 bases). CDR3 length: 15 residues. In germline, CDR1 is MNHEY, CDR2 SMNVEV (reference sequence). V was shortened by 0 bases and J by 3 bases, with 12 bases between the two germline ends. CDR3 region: CASSLSAGESYEQYF. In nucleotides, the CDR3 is TGTGCCAGCAGTTTATCGGCAGGGGAAAGCTACGAGCAGTACTTC.

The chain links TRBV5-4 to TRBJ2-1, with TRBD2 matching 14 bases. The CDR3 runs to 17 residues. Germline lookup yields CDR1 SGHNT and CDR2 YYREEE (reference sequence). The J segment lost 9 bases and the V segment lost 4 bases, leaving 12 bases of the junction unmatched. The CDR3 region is CASSLGLAGGPPVEQFF. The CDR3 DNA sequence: TGTGCCAGCAGCCTCGGACTAGCGGGAGGCCCACCCGTTGAGCAGTTCTTC.

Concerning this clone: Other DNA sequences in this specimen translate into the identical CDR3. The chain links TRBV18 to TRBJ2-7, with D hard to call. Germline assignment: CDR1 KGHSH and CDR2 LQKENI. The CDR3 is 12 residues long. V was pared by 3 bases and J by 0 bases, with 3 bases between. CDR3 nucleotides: TGTGCCAGCTCACCGAGCTCCTACGAGCAGTACTTC. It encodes CASSPSSYEQYF.

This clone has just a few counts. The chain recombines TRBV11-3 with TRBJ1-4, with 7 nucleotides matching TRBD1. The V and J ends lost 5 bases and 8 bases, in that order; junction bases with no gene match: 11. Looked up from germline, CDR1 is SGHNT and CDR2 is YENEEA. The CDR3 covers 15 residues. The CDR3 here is CASSEGQKTAEKLFF. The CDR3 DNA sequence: TGTGCCAGCAGCGAGGGACAGAAAACTGCCGAAAAACTGTTTTTT.

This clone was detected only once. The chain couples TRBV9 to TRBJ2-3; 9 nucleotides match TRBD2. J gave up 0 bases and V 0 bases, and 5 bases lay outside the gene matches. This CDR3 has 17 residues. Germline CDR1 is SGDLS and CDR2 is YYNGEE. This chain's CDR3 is CASSVGAGGYSTDTQYF. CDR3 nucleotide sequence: TGTGCCAGCAGCGTAGGAGCGGGGGGCTATAGCACAGATACGCAGTATTTT.

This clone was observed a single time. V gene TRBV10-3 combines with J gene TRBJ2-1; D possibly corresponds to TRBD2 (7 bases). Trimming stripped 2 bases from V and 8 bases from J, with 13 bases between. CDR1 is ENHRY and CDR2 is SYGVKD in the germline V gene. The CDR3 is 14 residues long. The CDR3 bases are TGTGCCATCAGTGAGGCCTCGGGGGGCGATGAGCAGTTCTTC. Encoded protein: CAISEASGGDEQFF.

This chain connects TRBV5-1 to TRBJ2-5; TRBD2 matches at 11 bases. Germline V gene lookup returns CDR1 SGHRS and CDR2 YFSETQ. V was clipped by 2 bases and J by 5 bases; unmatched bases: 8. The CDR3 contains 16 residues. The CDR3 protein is CASSFAGSGRVETQYF. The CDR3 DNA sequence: TGCGCCAGCAGCTTCGCTGGTAGCGGGAGGGTGGAGACCCAGTACTTC.

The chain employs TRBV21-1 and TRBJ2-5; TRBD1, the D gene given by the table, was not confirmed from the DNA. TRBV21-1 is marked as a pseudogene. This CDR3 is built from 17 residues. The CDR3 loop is CASSKGGTRWVQETQYF. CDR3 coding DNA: TGTGCCAGCAGCAAAGGTGGGACACGGTGGGTGCAAGAGACCCAGTACTTC.

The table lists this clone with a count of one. This CDR3 reads CASSVTPDTNYGYTF. The CDR3 bases are TGTGCCAGCAGCGTAACGCCAGACACTAACTATGGCTACACCTTC. V usage is TRBV9 and J usage is TRBJ1-2; D gene ambiguous. CDR1 and CDR2 from the germline V gene are SGDLS and YYNGEE. The CDR3 length is 15 residues. Trimming removed 1 base at V and 0 bases at J, with 10 bases between.

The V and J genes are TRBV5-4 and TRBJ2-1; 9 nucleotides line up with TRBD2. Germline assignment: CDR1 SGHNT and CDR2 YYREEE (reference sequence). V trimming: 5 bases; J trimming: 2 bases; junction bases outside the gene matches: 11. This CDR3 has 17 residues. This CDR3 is CASRPGGAGGTYNEQFF. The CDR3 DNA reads TGTGCCAGCAGACCCGGGGGAGCGGGGGGTACCTACAATGAGCAGTTCTTC.

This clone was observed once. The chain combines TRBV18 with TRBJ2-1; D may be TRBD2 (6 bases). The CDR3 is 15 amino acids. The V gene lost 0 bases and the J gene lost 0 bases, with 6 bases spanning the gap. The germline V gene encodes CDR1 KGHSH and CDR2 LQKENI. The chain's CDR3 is CASSPPGGSYNEQFF. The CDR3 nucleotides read TGTGCCAGCTCACCACCGGGGGGCTCCTACAATGAGCAGTTCTTC.

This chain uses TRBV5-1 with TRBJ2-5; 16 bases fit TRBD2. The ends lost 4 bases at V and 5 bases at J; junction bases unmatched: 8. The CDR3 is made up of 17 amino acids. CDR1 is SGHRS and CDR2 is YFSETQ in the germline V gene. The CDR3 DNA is TGCGCCAGCAGCGGGGGACTAGCGGGAGGGAGCGTGGAGACCCAGTACTTC. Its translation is CASSGGLAGGSVETQYF.

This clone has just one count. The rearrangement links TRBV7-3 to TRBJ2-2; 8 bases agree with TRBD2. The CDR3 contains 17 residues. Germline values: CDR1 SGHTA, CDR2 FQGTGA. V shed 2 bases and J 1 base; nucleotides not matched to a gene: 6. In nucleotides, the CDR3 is TGTGCCAGCAGCTTAGTGTCCAGCGGGGGGAACACCGGGGAGCTGTTTTTT. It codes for CASSLVSSGGNTGELFF. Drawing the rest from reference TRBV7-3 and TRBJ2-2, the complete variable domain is GAGVSQTPSNKVTEKGKYVELRCDPISGHTALYWYRQSLGQGPEFLIYFQGTGAADDSGLPNDRFFAVRPEGSVSTLKIQRTERGDSAVYLCASSLVSSGGNTGELFFGEGSRLTVL.